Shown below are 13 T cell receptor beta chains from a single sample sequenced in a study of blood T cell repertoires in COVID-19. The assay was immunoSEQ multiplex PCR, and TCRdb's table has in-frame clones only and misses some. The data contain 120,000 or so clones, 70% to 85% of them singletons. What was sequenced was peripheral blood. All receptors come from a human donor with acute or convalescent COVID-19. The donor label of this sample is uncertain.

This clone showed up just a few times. The CDR3: CASSEHGGAGTDTQYF. The CDR3 DNA reads TGTGCCAGCAGTGAACACGGGGGGGCCGGAACAGATACGCAGTATTTT. The chain carries TRBV25-1 and TRBJ2-3, with 8 bases that match TRBD2. Germline V lookup: CDR1 MGHDK, CDR2 SYGVNS. V trimming: 2 bases; J trimming: 3 bases; junction bases outside the gene matches: 7. The CDR3 loop spans 16 amino acids.

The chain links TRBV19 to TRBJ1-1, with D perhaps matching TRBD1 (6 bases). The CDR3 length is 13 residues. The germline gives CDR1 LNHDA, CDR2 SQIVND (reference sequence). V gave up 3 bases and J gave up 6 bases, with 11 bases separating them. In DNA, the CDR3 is TGTGCCAGTAGTATTTATACAGGGTCTGAAGCTTTCTTT. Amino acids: CASSIYTGSEAFF. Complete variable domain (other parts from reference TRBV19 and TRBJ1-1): DGGITQSPKYLFRKEGQNVTLSCEQNLNHDAMYWYRQDPGQGLRLIYYSQIVNDFQKGDIAEGYSVSREKKESFPLTVTSAQKNPTAFYLCASSIYTGSEAFFGQGTRLTVV.

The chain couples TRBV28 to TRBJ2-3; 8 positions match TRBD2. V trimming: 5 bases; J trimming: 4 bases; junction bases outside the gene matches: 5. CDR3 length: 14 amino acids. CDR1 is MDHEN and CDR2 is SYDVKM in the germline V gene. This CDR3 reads CASSPPREADTQYF. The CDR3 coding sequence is TGTGCCAGCAGTCCCCCGCGGGAGGCAGATACGCAGTATTTT.

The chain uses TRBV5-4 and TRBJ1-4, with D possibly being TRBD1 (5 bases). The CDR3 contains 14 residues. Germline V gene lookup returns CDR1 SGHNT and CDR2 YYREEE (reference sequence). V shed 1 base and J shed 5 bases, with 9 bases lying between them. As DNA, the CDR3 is TGTGCCAGCAGCTTGTGGGGGGAAAATGAAAAACTGTTTTTT. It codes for CASSLWGENEKLFF.

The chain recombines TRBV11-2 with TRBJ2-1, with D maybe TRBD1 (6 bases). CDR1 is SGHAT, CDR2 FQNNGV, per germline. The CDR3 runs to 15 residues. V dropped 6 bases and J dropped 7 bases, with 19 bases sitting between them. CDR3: CASSVPTGRQNEQFF. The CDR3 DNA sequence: TGTGCCAGCAGTGTGCCAACAGGGCGTCAGAATGAGCAGTTCTTC.

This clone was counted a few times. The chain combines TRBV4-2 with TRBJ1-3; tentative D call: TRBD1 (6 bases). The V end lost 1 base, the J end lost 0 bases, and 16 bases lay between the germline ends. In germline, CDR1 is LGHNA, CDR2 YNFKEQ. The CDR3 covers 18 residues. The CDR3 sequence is CASSQAGQGIISGNTIYF. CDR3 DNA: TGTGCCAGCAGCCAAGCAGGGCAGGGGATTATCTCTGGAAACACCATATATTTT.

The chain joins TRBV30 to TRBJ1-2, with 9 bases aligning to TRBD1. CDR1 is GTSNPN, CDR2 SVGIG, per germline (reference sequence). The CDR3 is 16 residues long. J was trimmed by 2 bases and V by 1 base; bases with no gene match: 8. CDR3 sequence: CAWSAKTGGANYGYTF. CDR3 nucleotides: TGTGCCTGGAGTGCCAAAACAGGGGGCGCGAACTATGGCTACACCTTC.

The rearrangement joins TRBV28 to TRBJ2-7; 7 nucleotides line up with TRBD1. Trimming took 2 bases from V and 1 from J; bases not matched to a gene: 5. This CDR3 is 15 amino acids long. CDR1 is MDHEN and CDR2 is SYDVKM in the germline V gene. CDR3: CASSLPRDRSYEQYF. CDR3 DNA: TGTGCCAGCAGTTTACCCCGGGACAGATCCTACGAGCAGTACTTC.

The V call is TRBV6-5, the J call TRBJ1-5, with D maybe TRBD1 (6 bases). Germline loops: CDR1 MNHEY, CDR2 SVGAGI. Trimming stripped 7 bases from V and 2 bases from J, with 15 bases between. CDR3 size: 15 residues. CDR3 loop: CASNTGRWGNQPQHF. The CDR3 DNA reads TGTGCCAGCAATACAGGGCGCTGGGGCAATCAGCCCCAGCATTTT.

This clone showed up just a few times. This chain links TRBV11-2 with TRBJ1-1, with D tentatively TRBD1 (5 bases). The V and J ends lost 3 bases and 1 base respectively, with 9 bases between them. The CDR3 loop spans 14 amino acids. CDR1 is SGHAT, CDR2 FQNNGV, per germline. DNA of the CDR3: TGTGCCAGCAGCTTTGGCGGACAGAACACTGAAGCTTTCTTT. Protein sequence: CASSFGGQNTEAFF. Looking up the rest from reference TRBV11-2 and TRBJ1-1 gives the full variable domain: EAGVAQSPRYKIIEKRQSVAFWCNPISGHATLYWYQQILGQGPKLLIQFQNNGVVDDSQLPKDRFSAERLKGVDSTLKIQPAKLEDSAVYLCASSFGGQNTEAFFGQGTRLTVV.

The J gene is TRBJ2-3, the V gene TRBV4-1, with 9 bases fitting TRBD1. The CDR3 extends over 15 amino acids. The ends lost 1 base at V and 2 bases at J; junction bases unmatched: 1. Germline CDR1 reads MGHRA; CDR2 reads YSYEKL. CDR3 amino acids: CASSQGDRDTDTQYF. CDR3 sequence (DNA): TGCGCCAGCAGCCAAGGGGACAGGGACACAGATACGCAGTATTTT.

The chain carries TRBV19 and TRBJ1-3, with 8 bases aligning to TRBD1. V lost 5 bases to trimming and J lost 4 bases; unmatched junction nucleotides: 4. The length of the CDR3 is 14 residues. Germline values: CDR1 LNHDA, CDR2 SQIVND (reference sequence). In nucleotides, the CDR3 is TGTGCCAGTAGTCTGGGACAGGAGGGAAACACCATATATTTT. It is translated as CASSLGQEGNTIYF. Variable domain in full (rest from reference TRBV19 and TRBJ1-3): DGGITQSPKYLFRKEGQNVTLSCEQNLNHDAMYWYRQDPGQGLRLIYYSQIVNDFQKGDIAEGYSVSREKKESFPLTVTSAQKNPTAFYLCASSLGQEGNTIYFGEGSWLTVV.

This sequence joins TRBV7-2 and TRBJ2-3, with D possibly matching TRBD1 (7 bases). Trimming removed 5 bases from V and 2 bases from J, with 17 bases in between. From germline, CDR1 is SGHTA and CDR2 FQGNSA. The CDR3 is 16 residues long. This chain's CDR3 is CASSPEGAHDTDTQYF. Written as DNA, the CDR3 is TGTGCCAGCAGCCCGGAGGGGGCCCACGACACAGATACGCAGTATTTT.